The rows below give T cell receptor beta chains drawn from one sample of a study of blood T cell repertoires in COVID-19. The assay was immunoSEQ multiplex PCR, and TCRdb's table has in-frame clones only and misses some. The data show 200,000 to 300,000 clones, with 80% to 90% seen just once and approximately 2% held by the top ten. Sequenced input: peripheral blood. These receptor sequences come from a man aged 25 to 45 with active or convalescent COVID-19. Both conserved end residues are part of each CDR3. A D gene is named only where the DNA matches it firmly. Clone sizes are given selectively: once, few, many, or a class where the clone is expanded.

CDR3aa | CDR3nt | abundance | d_gene | j_gene | v_gene
CASSRAGQLDGYTF | TGCGCCAGCAGCCGTGCGGGACAGCTTGATGGCTACACCTTC | . | TRBD1 | TRBJ1-2 | TRBV5-1
CASSPRGEQYF | TGTGCCAGCAGCCCTAGAGGGGAGCAGTACTTC | . | . | TRBJ2-7 | TRBV12-3/TRBV12-4
CASSQGNRAGGRTDTQYF | TGTGCCAGCAGCCAAGGGAACCGTGCGGGGGGGCGGACAGATACGCAGTATTTT | . | TRBD2 | TRBJ2-3 | TRBV3-1/TRBV3-2
CASSLGQARGYQETQYF | TGTGCCAGCAGCCTTGGACAGGCCAGGGGTTATCAAGAGACCCAGTACTTC | . | TRBD1 | TRBJ2-5 | TRBV27
CASRSGLDGSTDTQYF | TGCGCCAGCAGATCTGGACTCGATGGGAGCACAGATACGCAGTATTTT | . | . | TRBJ2-3 | TRBV5-1
CASSLGVYGYTF | TGTGCCAGCAGCTTAGGAGTCTATGGCTACACCTTC | . | . | TRBJ1-2 | TRBV9
CASSDRSSAPGELFF | TGTGCCAGCAGTGACCGGTCTAGCGCCCCCGGGGAGCTGTTTTTT | once | . | TRBJ2-2 | TRBV6-4
CASSLDRYGYTF | TGTGCCAGCAGCTTGGATCGCTATGGCTACACCTTC | . | . | TRBJ1-2 | TRBV5-4
CASSQAGGGGETQYF | TGCGCCAGCAGCCAAGCCGGGGGAGGGGGAGAGACCCAGTACTTC | . | . | TRBJ2-5 | TRBV4-1
CASSTHRGLGTNYGYTF | TGTGCCAGCAGCACCCACAGGGGGCTCGGTACTAACTATGGCTACACCTTC | . | TRBD1 | TRBJ1-2 | TRBV9
CASSLTRLAGGAETQYF | TGCGCCAGCAGCCTCACCCGACTAGCGGGGGGTGCTGAGACCCAGTACTTC | . | TRBD2 | TRBJ2-5 | TRBV5-1
CASSELGQMYNEQFF | TGTGCCAGCAGTGAACTGGGACAGATGTACAATGAGCAGTTCTTC | . | TRBD1 | TRBJ2-1 | TRBV2
CASSRPGGNQPQHF | TGTGCCAGCAGCCGTCCGGGGGGCAATCAGCCCCAGCATTTT | . | . | TRBJ1-5 | TRBV7-9
CASSSAASPLHF | TGTGCCAGCTCATCAGCGGCTTCACCCCTCCACTTT | . | . | TRBJ1-6 | TRBV18
CASSTRDNPNYGYTF | TGTGCCAGCAGCACAAGGGACAACCCTAACTATGGCTACACCTTC | . | . | TRBJ1-2 | TRBV21-1
CASSLGAGGYYGYTF | TGTGCCAGCAGCTTAGGTGCCGGGGGGTACTATGGCTACACCTTC | . | . | TRBJ1-2 | TRBV7-2
CASSPLGQGASDTQYF | TGTGCCAGCTCACCCCTAGGACAGGGGGCATCAGATACGCAGTATTTT | once | TRBD1 | TRBJ2-3 | TRBV18
CASRPSTGGLNTEAFF | TGCGCCAGCAGACCCTCGACAGGGGGCCTGAACACTGAAGCTTTCTTT | . | TRBD1 | TRBJ1-1 | TRBV4-1
CASSSNRGESPLHF | TGTGCCAGCAGTTCCAACAGGGGGGAATCACCCCTCCACTTT | . | TRBD1 | TRBJ1-6 | TRBV27
CASSPGGLAGGKKETQYF | TGTGCCAGCAGTCCCGGGGGACTAGCGGGGGGAAAGAAAGAGACCCAGTACTTC | . | TRBD2 | TRBJ2-5 | TRBV27
CASSLVGEANEQFF | TGTGCCAGCAGCTTAGTCGGGGAAGCCAATGAGCAGTTCTTC | . | . | TRBJ2-1 | TRBV7-8
CATSRDPGTGGDTQYF | TGTGCCACCAGCAGAGACCCCGGGACAGGGGGAGATACGCAGTATTTT | few | TRBD1 | TRBJ2-3 | TRBV15
CASSEPGLAGHTQYF | TGTGCCAGCAGCGAGCCGGGACTAGCGGGGCATACGCAGTATTTT | . | TRBD2 | TRBJ2-3 | TRBV9
CASSVVQVNTEAFF | TGTGCCAGCAGCGTAGTGCAGGTGAACACTGAAGCTTTCTTT | . | . | TRBJ1-1 | TRBV9